This TCR beta chain was observed in a study of cytomegalovirus exposure and HLA in healthy donors. General observations from the study: CMV serostatus was the only immune exposure information that was available. A previous analysis found most TCR beta V segments productive roughly 90% or roughly 30% of the time.

Concerning this clone: What it binds is not known.

It was with 60 Vbeta and 13 Jbeta primers that the PCR ran. Clones were read by immunoSEQ multiplex PCR, and TCRdb kept only the in-frame ones, dropping some. The sample has 140,000 or so clones, around 72% seen once. Germline CDR1 MGHRA, CDR2 YSYEKL. The CDR3 contains 16 residues. Losses at the gene ends were 1 base for V and 5 bases for J; bases not matched to a gene: 7. The gene calls are TRBV4-1 and TRBJ2-7, with 11 bases fitting TRBD2. The source is a man in his forties or fifties in good health and CMV-seronegative. The source material was PBMCs. CDR3 nucleotide sequence: TGCGCCAGCAGCCAAGTTGCTAGCGGGGGGAGAGACGAGCAGTACTTC. It codes for CASSQVASGGRDEQYF.